The next 24 T cell receptor beta chains were all read from a single sample in a study of prognosis after radiotherapy for stage I lung cancer. Starting from genomic DNA, TCR beta CDR3 was amplified through two-round multiplex PCR. First-round PCR amplification was performed with primers specific to each TRBV and TRBJ gene. From the multiplex PCR reads, TCRdb called clonotypes with MiXCR, one entry per CDR3 protein. Altogether more than 25,000 distinct CDR3 sequences are present, around 30% being singletons, with the ten largest covering roughly a third. The sequenced sample was PBMCs, obtained before or after stereotactic body radiation therapy (not recorded which). The receptors shown here come from a donor over 45 with non-small cell lung cancer.

Note on this clonotype: At one boundary the junction diverges from the germline segment, which might be a read error. V is TRBV6-9 and J is TRBJ1-6, with D possibly being TRBD1 (5 bases). The germline CDR1 and CDR2 sequences are MNHGY and SVAAGI. The CDR3 is 15 amino acids. The CDR3 loop is CASSSDMGYNSPFHF. CDR3 DNA sequence: TGTGCCAGCAGTTCGGACATGGGATATAATTCACCCTTCCACTTT.

V and J are TRBV27 and TRBJ2-5; TRBD2 matches at 8 bases. CDR3 length: 16 amino acids. Trimming took 2 bases from V and 11 from J; bases not matched to a gene: 16. Germline lookup yields CDR1 MNHEY and CDR2 SMNVEV (reference sequence). The CDR3 DNA reads as TGTGCCAGCAGTTTAAGGAGCGGGAGTTTAGGAGAGAAACAGTACTTC. As protein: CASSLRSGSLGEKQYF.

As for this clonotype: At one boundary the junction diverges from the germline segment, which might be a read error. The rearrangement links TRBV27 to TRBJ1-6, with a tentative D call TRBD1 (6 bases). Germline V gene sequence: CDR1 MNHEY, CDR2 SMNVEV (reference sequence). The CDR3 sequence is 16 residues long. CDR3 sequence reads: CASNLDRCSYSSPLHF. As DNA, the CDR3 is TGTGCCAGCAATTTAGACAGGTGCTCCTATAGTTCACCCCTCCACTTT.

As to this clonotype: The germline gene is not matched at one end of the junction; a read error may be the cause. The chain has TRBV6-1 and TRBJ2-6; no clear D gene. CDR3 length: 16 amino acids. Germline CDR1 reads MNHNS; CDR2 reads SASEGT. The CDR3 loop reads CSSNPPLGSGANVLTF. CDR3 coding DNA: TGTTCCAGTAATCCCCCCCTGGGCTCTGGGGCCAACGTCCTGACTTTC.

This chain uses TRBV7-6 with TRBJ2-7; D unresolved. This CDR3 is 15 amino acids long. V was trimmed by 3 bases and J by 1 base, leaving 13 bases between them. The germline V gene encodes CDR1 SGHVS and CDR2 FNYEAQ. The CDR3 reads CASSFGPRHSYEQYF. The CDR3 region has the DNA TGTGCCAGCAGCTTCGGACCCAGGCATTCCTACGAGCAGTACTTC. Combining the CDR3 with reference TRBV7-6 and TRBJ2-7 gives the whole variable domain GAGVSQSPRYKVTKRGQDVALRCDPISGHVSLYWYRQALGQGPEFLTYFNYEAQQDKSGLPNDRFSAERPEGSISTLTIQRTEQRDSAMYRCASSFGPRHSYEQYFGPGTRLTVT.

At least ten counts were recorded for this clonotype. V is TRBV20-1 and J is TRBJ2-3; D gene uncertain. V dropped 6 bases and J dropped 2 bases, with 18 bases sitting between them. The CDR3 is 15 amino acids. Germline V CDR1 and CDR2: DFQATT, SNEGSKA (reference sequence). CDR3 protein: CSALNIGADTDTQYF. CDR3 coding DNA: TGCAGTGCCCTGAATATAGGCGCAGACACAGATACGCAGTATTTT.

Judged by abundance, this clonotype is medium-sized. The chain has TRBV12-3 or TRBV12-4 and TRBJ2-7, with D perhaps matching TRBD1 or TRBD2 (5 bases each). Between the trimmed V and J ends, which lost 5 bases and 7 bases, there was a span of 15 bases. The CDR3 is 13 residues long. The CDR3 sequence: CASSPGTSGEQYF. The DNA of the CDR3 is TGTGCCAGCAGTCCCGGGACCTCTGGGGAGCAGTACTTC.

Notes on this clonotype: A much larger clone lies a single base off, so this may be a read error. J is TRBJ2-1 and V is TRBV7-3, with D perhaps TRBD2 (6 bases). V was clipped by 4 bases and J by 15 bases, with 19 bases between them. Germline CDR1 reads SGHTA; CDR2 reads FQGTGA. The CDR3 has 13 residues. The CDR3 loop reads CASSSRASGVLFF. As DNA, the CDR3 is TGTGCCAGCAGCTCTCGTGCATCGGGAGTGCTGTTCTTC.

Ten or more counts support this clonotype. The chain links TRBV20-1 to TRBJ1-4; D gene uncertain. The CDR3 length is 12 residues. The V end was cut by 3 bases, the J end by 8 bases, with 10 bases between. Germline V lookup: CDR1 DFQATT, CDR2 SNEGSKA (reference sequence). CDR3 DNA sequence: TGCAGTGCTAGCGATTGGAACGAAAAACTGTTTTTT. Protein: CSASDWNEKLFF.

This clonotype was detected only a few times. The chain is built from TRBV5-6 and TRBJ2-1, with 7 bases lining up with TRBD2. The CDR3 length is 14 residues. The V gene's germline CDR1 is SGHDT and CDR2 YYEEEE. V lost 6 bases and J lost 3; bases outside the gene matches: 6. The CDR3 region is CASTGTIDYNEQFF. CDR3 in DNA: TGTGCCAGCACCGGGACTATCGACTACAATGAGCAGTTCTTC.

This clonotype has at least ten counts. The chain has TRBV5-8 and TRBJ1-5; perhaps TRBD1 as D (5 bases). Germline V gene lookup returns CDR1 SGHTS and CDR2 YDEGEE. The CDR3 is 15 amino acids. The ends were cut back, 1 base at V and 2 bases at J, with 10 bases in the middle. Here the CDR3 reads CASSLYGGGNQPQHF. The DNA for the CDR3 is TGTGCCAGCAGCTTGTACGGGGGAGGCAATCAGCCCCAGCATTTT.

This CDR3 reads CASRGASVHPGDEQFF. The CDR3 coding sequence is TGTGCCAGCAGGGGGGCTAGCGTGCACCCTGGGGATGAGCAGTTCTTC. The J gene is TRBJ2-1, the V gene TRBV2; tentatively, D is TRBD1 or TRBD2 (6 bases each). With 6 bases removed from V and 8 bases from J, the gap between germline ends came to 23 bases. This CDR3 is built from 16 residues. Germline assignment: CDR1 SNHLY and CDR2 FYNNEI.

This clonotype appeared many times. The CDR3 coding sequence is TGTGCCACCAGCAGAGATCGGGGGTCGAACACTGAAGCTTTCTTT. Amino acids: CATSRDRGSNTEAFF. V gene TRBV15 combines with J gene TRBJ1-1; a weak D match, TRBD1 (5 bases). Looked up from germline, CDR1 is LNHNV and CDR2 is YYDKDF (reference sequence). Deletions cut 0 bases from V and 1 base from J, with 9 bases between. The CDR3 contains 15 residues.

As regards this clonotype: A much larger clone lies one base from this, so it may be a read error. The chain links TRBV10-3 to TRBJ2-5; possibly TRBD2 for D (6 bases). Germline loops: CDR1 ENHRY, CDR2 SYGVKD. Trimming pared 5 bases from V and 2 bases from J, leaving 18 bases between. CDR3 length equals 16 residues. Here the CDR3 reads CAISMGIAVSQETQYF. For the CDR3, the DNA is TGTGCCATCAGTATGGGAATAGCGGTGTCACAAGAGACCCAGTACTTC.

This chain uses TRBV6-2 or TRBV6-3 with TRBJ2-2, with D uncertain. CDR1 MNHEY and CDR2 SVGEGT come from the germline V gene. The CDR3 sequence is 13 residues long. Trimming took 10 bases from V and 5 from J, leaving 14 bases between them. CDR3 in amino acids: CANIHSRTGELFF. DNA for the CDR3: TGTGCCAACATTCACTCGAGGACCGGGGAGCTGTTTTTT.

This clonotype came up many times. A junction boundary mismatches the germline segment, possibly from a read error. The chain links TRBV20-1 to TRBJ1-6; perhaps TRBD1 as D (6 bases). The CDR3 is 15 residues long. The V gene's germline CDR1 is DFQATT and CDR2 SNEGSKA (reference sequence). DNA for the CDR3: TGCAGTGCCAGAGGACAGAGCTCCTATAATTCACCCCTCCACTTT. Amino acid sequence: CSARGQSSYNSPLHF.

The chain is built from TRBV5-1 and TRBJ2-1; possibly TRBD1 or TRBD2 for D (5 bases each). V lost 3 bases and J lost 0, with 10 bases in between. The V gene's germline CDR1 is SGHRS and CDR2 YFSETQ. The CDR3 runs 15 residues. The CDR3 loop reads CASSWDLLSYNEQFF. DNA of the CDR3: TGCGCCAGCAGCTGGGACCTCCTCTCCTACAATGAGCAGTTCTTC.

This clonotype was recorded only once. V and J are TRBV7-3 and TRBJ2-1; 10 bases fit TRBD1. V dropped 5 bases and J dropped 1; count of bases not matched to a gene: 5. The CDR3 covers 16 residues. Germline V gene lookup returns CDR1 SGHTA and CDR2 FQGTGA. CDR3 coding DNA: TGTGCCAGCAGCGACCGGGACAGGGGTTCCTACAATGAGCAGTTCTTC. Protein: CASSDRDRGSYNEQFF. Full variable domain (outside the CDR3, taken from reference TRBV7-3 and TRBJ2-1): GAGVSQTPSNKVTEKGKYVELRCDPISGHTALYWYRQSLGQGPEFLIYFQGTGAADDSGLPNDRFFAVRPEGSVSTLKIQRTERGDSAVYLCASSDRDRGSYNEQFFGPGTRLTVL.

This clonotype was detected ten times or more. The chain uses TRBV6-1 and TRBJ1-5; D is uncertain. Germline CDR1 MNHNS, CDR2 SASEGT. The CDR3 consists of 14 residues. The ends were cut back, 5 bases at V and 0 bases at J, with 8 bases in the middle. The CDR3 spells CASSNGDSNQPQHF. As DNA, the CDR3 is TGTGCCAGCAGTAACGGAGATAGCAATCAGCCCCAGCATTTT.

This clonotype was counted between two and nine times. The V and J genes are TRBV6-2 or TRBV6-3 and TRBJ2-3; D gene ambiguous. V dropped 1 base and J dropped 2 bases, with 13 bases sitting between them. The CDR3 is made up of 16 amino acids. The germline V gene has CDR1 MNHEY and CDR2 SVGEGT. The CDR3 nucleotides are TGTGCCAGCAGTTACTTGTGGAATCACCCCACAGATACGCAGTATTTT. It is translated as CASSYLWNHPTDTQYF.

This clonotype was recorded at least ten times. The J gene is TRBJ1-1, the V gene TRBV7-2; D not certain. The CDR3 is made up of 14 amino acids. The germline gives CDR1 SGHTA, CDR2 FQGNSA. The V gene lost 3 bases and the J gene lost 0 bases, with 8 bases spanning the gap. The CDR3 DNA reads as TGTGCCAGCAGCTTCCAATCCATGAACACTGAAGCTTTCTTT. Its protein is CASSFQSMNTEAFF.

This clonotype was detected a few times. This rearrangement joins TRBV20-1 to TRBJ1-5, with D tentatively TRBD1 (5 bases). Trimming cost V 5 bases and J 5 bases, with 19 bases left between them. The CDR3 length is 15 residues. Looked up from germline, CDR1 is DFQATT and CDR2 is SNEGSKA (reference sequence). The DNA of the CDR3 is TGCAGTGCTGGGCGGGGCGCCTCGACTGATCAGCCCCAGCATTTT. Protein: CSAGRGASTDQPQHF.

Comments on this clonotype: Given a far larger clone just one base away, this is likely a sequencing read error. V is TRBV6-6 and J is TRBJ2-5; 10 bases are shared with TRBD2. Germline V CDR1 and CDR2: MNHNY, SVGAGI (reference sequence). The CDR3 has 16 residues. CDR3 sequence: CAISYSIAGGSETQYF. The CDR3 DNA is TGTGCCATCAGTTACTCGATAGCGGGAGGATCGGAGACCCAGTACTTC.

This clonotype has at least ten counts. The chain recombines TRBV19 with TRBJ1-5; possibly TRBD1 for D (5 bases). From germline, CDR1 is LNHDA and CDR2 SQIVND (reference sequence). This CDR3 contains 15 residues. V dropped 10 bases and J dropped 3 bases, with 19 bases sitting between them. This chain's CDR3 is CATSGTRQFNQPQHF. In DNA, the CDR3 is TGTGCCACCTCCGGGACCCGACAATTCAATCAGCCCCAGCATTTT.